This T cell receptor beta chain is drawn from a study of T cell responses to AZD1222 COVID-19 vaccine. Using immunoSEQ multiplex PCR, the repertoire was profiled, and TCRdb retains in-frame clones only, with some absent. Found here are approximately 70,000 clones, around 84% of them singletons; the top ten hold 9.8%. CDR1 is LGHNT and CDR2 is FRNRAP in the germline V gene. V lost 4 bases and J 4 bases, leaving 14 bases between the germline ends. The CDR3 runs 15 residues. This TCR came from an adult in good health. The J gene is TRBJ2-1, the V gene TRBV12-5; D is ambiguous. Material: peripheral blood, obtained on day 0 of AZD1222 vaccination. CDR3 nucleotide sequence: TGTGCTAGTGGTTCTGGGGTTGGGATATACAATGAGCAGTTCTTC. This encodes CASGSGVGIYNEQFF.